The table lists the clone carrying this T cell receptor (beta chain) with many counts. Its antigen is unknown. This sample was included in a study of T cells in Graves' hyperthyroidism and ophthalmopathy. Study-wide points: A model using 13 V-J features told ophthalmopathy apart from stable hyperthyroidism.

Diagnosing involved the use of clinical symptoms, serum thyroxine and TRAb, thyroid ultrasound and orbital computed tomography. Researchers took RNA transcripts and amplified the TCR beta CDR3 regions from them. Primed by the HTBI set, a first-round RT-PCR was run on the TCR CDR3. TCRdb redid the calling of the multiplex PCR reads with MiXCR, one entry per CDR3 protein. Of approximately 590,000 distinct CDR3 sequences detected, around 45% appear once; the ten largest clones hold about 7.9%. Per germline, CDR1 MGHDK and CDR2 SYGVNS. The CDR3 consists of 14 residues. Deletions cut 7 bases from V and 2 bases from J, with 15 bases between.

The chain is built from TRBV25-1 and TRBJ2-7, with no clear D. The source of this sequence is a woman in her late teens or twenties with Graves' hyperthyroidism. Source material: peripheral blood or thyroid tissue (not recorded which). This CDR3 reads CASKSGRYPYEQYF. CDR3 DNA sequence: TGTGCCAGCAAATCCGGACGGTATCCCTACGAGCAGTACTTC.